This T cell receptor beta chain stems from a study of identical twins. TCRdb passed the 5' RACE reads through MiXCR, listing each CDR3 protein once. Of about 550,000 distinct CDR3 sequences detected, more than 20% appear once; the ten largest clones hold 0.48%. In this sample, this clonotype turned up a few times. The CDR3 extends over 14 amino acids. Germline CDR1 and CDR2: SGHAT and FQNNGV. V shed 6 bases and J 4 bases; nucleotides not matched to a gene: 5. The sample also formed part of further work on yellow fever vaccine responses in identical twins. Turning to that study: Twin vaccine T cell responses reportedly seemed partly convergent, partly personalized.

This TCR derives from a young woman in good health. This chain uses TRBV11-2 with TRBJ2-1; 8 bases fit TRBD2. Sequencing was done on a sample of CD4+ T cells sorted from blood. The CDR3 reads CASRRGGPYNEQFF. CDR3 DNA: TGTGCCAGCAGACGGGGGGGACCTTACAATGAGCAGTTCTTC.